Sequencing of this T cell receptor beta chain was carried out in a study of tissue T cells after allogeneic stem cell transplantation. General study points: Within patients, tissue anatomy strongly shaped TCR repertoire composition. The patient cohort was small and clinically heterogeneous, with limited sampling depth. The study did not identify alloreactive or antigen-specific tissue TCRs, and some clones might be persisting host cells. In patients and mice, blood and spleen missed much of tissue repertoire.

V shed 3 bases and J shed 4 bases, with 10 bases lying between them. The CDR3 consists of 13 residues. Germline V CDR1 and CDR2: KGHTA, FRNEEI. As to this clone: Its specificity is unknown. Each gene name is a mouse one. The sequence runs out 1 residue before the end of the CDR3; the remainder is reconstructed from the germline J gene. Other nucleotide sequences from this sample produce the same CDR3.

Here immunoSEQ multiplex PCR was the method, and the copy in TCRdb shows in-frame clones only, minus some. The profile shows more than 20,000 clones, 72% of them singletons. The sample comprised spleen. This chain connects TRBV24 to TRBJ2-7; weak D call: TRBD1 (5 bases). The clonotype was recovered from a female BALB/c mouse in good health. The strain's MHC: H2-d. The CDR3: CASSLDSSYEQYF. CDR3 DNA, as far as it was read: TGTGCCAGCAGTCTTGACAGTTCGTATGAACAGTAC.